These T cell receptor beta chains were read from a single sample in a study of blood T cell repertoires in COVID-19. The assay was immunoSEQ multiplex PCR, and TCRdb's table has in-frame clones only and misses some. This repertoire shows approximately 100,000 clones, roughly 76% found once; its top ten account for 8.5% to 12%. What was sequenced was peripheral blood. The source of these receptors is a human donor in a cohort sampled during active COVID-19. The CDR3 runs from the conserved cysteine through the conserved F or W. The D gene is left open where the match is weak. Clone size, where shown, is once, few, many, or a class for clones that have expanded.

D	V	size	J	DNA	CDR3
-	TRBV7-2	-	TRBJ2-6	TGTGCCAGCAGCTCCAAGGGAGCTGGGGCCAACGTCCTGACTTTC	CASSSKGAGANVLTF
TRBD2	TRBV7-2	-	TRBJ2-3	TGTGCCAGCAGCACAGCGGGGCGCGGGTATTTT	CASSTAGRGYF
TRBD1	TRBV7-9	few	TRBJ2-1	TGTGCCAGCAGCGAGACAGGGTTGACAGATGAGCAGTTCTTC	CASSETGLTDEQFF
-	TRBV5-4	-	TRBJ1-1	TGTGCCAGCAGCCCAACAGGGTCGGGGTACGCTGAAGCTTTCTTT	CASSPTGSGYAEAFF
TRBD1	TRBV5-1	-	TRBJ2-3	TGCGCCAGCAGCACGGGACAGGTGGGGGCCACAGATACGCAGTATTTT	CASSTGQVGATDTQYF
-	TRBV2	-	TRBJ2-3	TGTGCCAGCACCTTAAACACAGATACGCAGTATTTT	CASTLNTDTQYF
TRBD1	TRBV7-2	-	TRBJ2-5	TGTGCCAGCAGCGCAGGCGTAGGCCGGACAGGGTATGAGACCCAGTACTTC	CASSAGVGRTGYETQYF
-	TRBV27	few	TRBJ1-6	TGTGCCAGCAGCCATGACAGTCTCAGGCCCCTCCACTTT	CASSHDSLRPLHF
-	TRBV5-1	-	TRBJ1-3	TGCGCCAGCAGCTTGGGCGGCTCTGGAAACACCATATATTTT	CASSLGGSGNTIYF
TRBD1	TRBV27	-	TRBJ1-4	TGTGCCAGCCGATCAGGGGGCGAAAAACTGTTTTTT	CASRSGGEKLFF
TRBD2	TRBV19	once	TRBJ2-7	TGTGCCAGTAGTAGCCAGGGGACTAGCGGGGGAGACTACGAGCAGTACTTC	CASSSQGTSGGDYEQYF
TRBD1	TRBV28	-	TRBJ2-7	TGTGCCAGCAGTTTACCCGGGACAGGGACCCACGAGCAGTACTTC	CASSLPGTGTHEQYF
-	TRBV20-1	-	TRBJ2-7	TGCAGTGCCCCCTACGGTTACGAGCAGTACTTC	CSAPYGYEQYF
-	TRBV5-6	-	TRBJ1-2	TGTGCCAGCAGCTTGTGGAGCCTAAATTATGGCTACACCTTC	CASSLWSLNYGYTF
-	TRBV4-1	-	TRBJ2-7	TGCGCCAGCAGCCAAGATGGGGCTCAATACTCCTACGAGCAGTACTTC	CASSQDGAQYSYEQYF
TRBD2	TRBV20-1	-	TRBJ2-5	TGCAGTGCAATAGCGGGGAAGACCCAGTACTTC	CSAIAGKTQYF
-	TRBV18	-	TRBJ2-7	TGTGCCAGCTCCCGGGACAACGTTAACGAGCAGTACTTC	CASSRDNVNEQYF
TRBD2	TRBV4-2	-	TRBJ2-2	TGTGCCAGCAGCCAAGTCCAGGGGGAGCGGGAGGGCCGTACCGGGGAGCTGTTTTTT	CASSQVQGEREGRTGELFF
TRBD1	TRBV3-1/TRBV3-2	once	TRBJ2-6	TGTGCCAGCAGCCGAAGGGACAGTGGCGTCTCTGGGGCCAACGTCCTGACTTTC	CASSRRDSGVSGANVLTF
TRBD2	TRBV28	-	TRBJ2-1	TGTGCCAGCACCGTCGGACTAGTCAACAATGAGCAGTTCTTC	CASTVGLVNNEQFF
TRBD1	TRBV7-2	few	TRBJ1-2	TGTGCCAGCAGTCCAGGGTGGGCAAGGACAGGGACTGGCTACACCTTC	CASSPGWARTGTGYTF
-	TRBV6-5	-	TRBJ1-5	TGTGCCAGCAGTAGACAGATAGCTCAGCCCCAGCATTTT	CASSRQIAQPQHF
-	TRBV9	-	TRBJ2-3	TGTGCCAGCAGCGTACAGTTCTCAGATACGCAGTATTTT	CASSVQFSDTQYF
-	TRBV3-1/TRBV3-2	-	TRBJ2-3	TGTGCCAGCAGCCAAGATTTTATGGGACTCAGGGGGGAATTAGATACGCAGTATTTT	CASSQDFMGLRGELDTQYF
-	TRBV19	-	TRBJ1-1	TGTGCCAGTACTGAGAACACCAGGCCCACTGAAGCTTTCTTT	CASTENTRPTEAFF
-	TRBV2	-	TRBJ1-3	TGTGCCAGCAGTGAACGGTTTGGAGGGGCGACTGGAAACACCATATATTTT	CASSERFGGATGNTIYF
-	TRBV28	-	TRBJ1-1	TGTGCCAGCAGTCCCTGGGGCCGAAACACTGAAGCTTTCTTT	CASSPWGRNTEAFF
TRBD2	TRBV6-4	-	TRBJ2-1	TGTGCCAGCAGTGCCAGCGGACTAGCGGGAAATGAGCAGTTCTTC	CASSASGLAGNEQFF
-	TRBV7-3	-	TRBJ1-1	TGTGCCAGCAGCTTCGGGTCGAACACTGAAGCTTTCTTT	CASSFGSNTEAFF
-	TRBV7-6	-	TRBJ1-2	TGTGCCAGCAGCCCCGGCAGGGGAGTCGGCTACACCTTC	CASSPGRGVGYTF
-	TRBV6-2/TRBV6-3	-	TRBJ1-2	TGTGCCAGCAGTAACAGGAATGCCTATGGCTACACCTTC	CASSNRNAYGYTF
-	TRBV4-3	-	TRBJ1-2	TGCGCCAGCAGCCAAGAAAACAGCTATGGCTACACCTTC	CASSQENSYGYTF
-	TRBV28	-	TRBJ2-5	TGTGCCAGCAGTCCGGACAGAATCCTGGAGACCCAGTACTTC	CASSPDRILETQYF
TRBD1	TRBV5-1	-	TRBJ2-5	TGCGCCAGCAGCCCCGGGACAGGGGTGCAAGAGACCCAGTACTTC	CASSPGTGVQETQYF
-	TRBV2	few	TRBJ1-1	TGTGCCAGCAGTGAAGCAGAACAGATCCAAAAAGCTTTCTTT	CASSEAEQIQKAFF
TRBD1	TRBV13	-	TRBJ2-3	TGTGCCAGCATACACAGGGGTTGGTCCCCAGATACGCAGTATTTT	CASIHRGWSPDTQYF
-	TRBV6-5	-	TRBJ1-1	TGTGCCAGCAGTTACTCTACCTCAAGCAACACTGAAGCTTTCTTT	CASSYSTSSNTEAFF
-	TRBV4-1	-	TRBJ2-3	TGCGCCAGCAGCGTACGGGCTACATCTAGGAGGGAACACACAAATACGCAGTATTTT	CASSVRATSRREHTNTQYF
TRBD1	TRBV7-6	-	TRBJ2-1	TGTGCCAGCGGGAGGACAGGGATCGACAATGAGCAGTTCTTC	CASGRTGIDNEQFF
-	TRBV27	-	TRBJ1-2	TGTGCCAGCAGTCCCAGCGTCCGCGTCGGCTATGGCTACACCTTC	CASSPSVRVGYGYTF
-	TRBV10-3	few	TRBJ2-7	TGTGCCATCAGTGAACAGGGCTACGAGCAGTACTTC	CAISEQGYEQYF
TRBD1	TRBV11-3	few	TRBJ2-7	TGTGCCAGCGGCTACAGGGGGCGGGACGAGCAGTACTTC	CASGYRGRDEQYF
TRBD1	TRBV28	once	TRBJ1-1	TGTGCCAGCAGACTACAGGGGCCCACTGAAGCTTTCTTT	CASRLQGPTEAFF
TRBD1	TRBV27	-	TRBJ1-5	TGTGCCAGCAGCGCTCAGGCTGTGACAGGGTTTCAGCCCCAGCATTTT	CASSAQAVTGFQPQHF
TRBD2	TRBV7-2	-	TRBJ2-3	TGTGCCAGCAGCTTGACCGGGGGGGTCGCTGGATCAGTAACAGATACGCAGTATTTT	CASSLTGGVAGSVTDTQYF
-	TRBV28	-	TRBJ2-7	TGTGCCAGCAGTTACGGAGGGCCCTCCTACGAGCAGTACTTC	CASSYGGPSYEQYF
-	TRBV27	-	TRBJ1-4	TGTGCCAGCAGTTCTCCCGACGGGAATGAAAAACTGTTTTTT	CASSSPDGNEKLFF
-	TRBV4-1	-	TRBJ1-1	TGCGCCAGCAGCACGGGGGGCACTGAAGCTTTCTTT	CASSTGGTEAFF
-	TRBV10-3	-	TRBJ2-7	TGTGCCATCAGTGGGACAGTATCCTCCGAGCAGTACTTC	CAISGTVSSEQYF